These 21 T cell receptor beta chains came from one sample sequenced in a study of Ad26.COV2.S vaccination and SARS-CoV-2 variants. Profiled with immunoSEQ multiplex PCR; TCRdb holds only in-frame clones, not every one. The data hold around 240,000 clones, with 88% observed a single time. Regarding treatment: around 19 received Ad26.COV2.S at low or high dose, single or two shots; several received placebo; per-sample allocation not given. Samples analyzed were those drawn on day 63 after the first vaccine or placebo injection. The sequencing used peripheral blood, collected in a trial of Ad26.COV2.S vaccine versus placebo. These TCRs come from a person between 18 and 65 years old who received the Ad26.COV2.S COVID-19 vaccine or a placebo.

The chain links TRBV28 to TRBJ2-7; TRBD1 might be the D (6 bases). This CDR3 has 15 amino acids. Germline CDR1 and CDR2: MDHEN and SYDVKM. The V and J ends lost 5 bases and 7 bases respectively, with 21 bases between them. CDR3 DNA sequence: TGTGCCAGCAGTCGCCCGGACAGCTTCCTAGAGGAGCAGTACTTC. Translated: CASSRPDSFLEEQYF.

The chain recombines TRBV19 with TRBJ2-2; 7 nucleotides align to TRBD2. In germline, CDR1 is LNHDA, CDR2 SQIVND (reference sequence). V lost 4 bases and J lost 0; bases outside the gene matches: 2. The CDR3 has 15 amino acids. CDR3 protein: CASSNGGTNTGELFF. CDR3 in DNA: TGTGCCAGTAGTAACGGGGGGACGAACACCGGGGAGCTGTTTTTT.

The chain combines TRBV30 with TRBJ2-4, with D perhaps TRBD2 (6 bases). V gave up 5 bases and J gave up 0 bases, with 8 bases separating them. The CDR3 extends over 13 amino acids. Germline V lookup: CDR1 GTSNPN, CDR2 SVGIG (reference sequence). CDR3 in amino acids: CAWERVAKNIQYF. DNA for the CDR3: TGTGCCTGGGAGCGGGTAGCCAAAAACATTCAGTACTTC.

This chain uses TRBV7-2 with TRBJ2-3; 7 nucleotides agree with TRBD2. V lost 3 bases and J lost 5; bases outside the gene matches: 17. Germline lookup yields CDR1 SGHTA and CDR2 FQGNSA. The CDR3 runs 18 residues. In DNA form, the CDR3 reads TGTGCCAGCAGCTTGTGGGACTACGGCTACCGAGTAGAAGATACGCAGTATTTT. This codes for CASSLWDYGYRVEDTQYF.

The chain has TRBV7-2 and TRBJ1-2; TRBD1 aligns across 7 bases. V gave up 11 bases and J gave up 6 bases; unmatched junction bases: 15. The germline V gene encodes CDR1 SGHTA and CDR2 FQGNSA. The CDR3 covers 14 residues. DNA of the CDR3: TGTGCCTTGCAAAAGCACGCAGGGGGGGATGGCTACACCTTC. This encodes CALQKHAGGDGYTF.

The V gene is TRBV9, the J gene TRBJ2-2, with 12 bases fitting TRBD2. Trimming took 4 bases from V and 3 from J; bases not matched to a gene: 4. Germline-derived CDR1 and CDR2 are SGDLS and YYNGEE. The CDR3 contains 16 residues. CDR3: CASSHRLAGDTGELFF. In nucleotides, the CDR3 is TGTGCCAGCAGCCATAGACTAGCGGGAGACACCGGGGAGCTGTTTTTT.

V gene TRBV15 combines with J gene TRBJ1-4; tentative D call: TRBD1 (6 bases). CDR1 is LNHNV and CDR2 is YYDKDF in the germline V gene (reference sequence). The CDR3 runs to 15 residues. V was cut by 1 base and J by 3 bases, with 9 bases left in between. The CDR3 sequence: CATSRVGQPNEKLFF. The CDR3 DNA reads as TGTGCCACCAGCAGAGTAGGACAGCCTAATGAAAAACTGTTTTTT.

The rearrangement links TRBV7-2 to TRBJ2-1, with 8 bases matching TRBD2. The germline CDR1 and CDR2 sequences are SGHTA and FQGNSA. With V trimmed by 0 bases and J by 3 bases, 1 base remained unmatched. This CDR3 region has 15 residues. The CDR3 DNA reads as TGTGCCAGCAGCTTAGCGCGGGGGGTCTACAATGAGCAGTTCTTC. Translating it yields CASSLARGVYNEQFF.

The J gene is TRBJ2-7, the V gene TRBV5-1; a weak D match, TRBD1 (6 bases). This CDR3 is built from 17 residues. Germline V gene sequence: CDR1 SGHRS, CDR2 YFSETQ. V lost 1 base to trimming and J lost 2 bases, with 19 bases between them. The CDR3: CASSLWGRRPDAYEQYF. Here the CDR3 DNA reads TGCGCCAGCAGCTTGTGGGGGCGACGTCCAGATGCCTACGAGCAGTACTTC.

J is TRBJ2-7 and V is TRBV6-6, with a possible D match to TRBD1 (5 bases). This CDR3 contains 14 residues. Trimming removed 2 bases at V and 4 bases at J, with 12 bases between. The germline gives CDR1 MNHNY, CDR2 SVGAGI (reference sequence). The CDR3 bases are TGTGCCAGCAGTTACGCAGGGCCCCAGTACGAGCAGTACTTC. As protein: CASSYAGPQYEQYF.

The chain has TRBV21-1 and TRBJ1-1; the DNA was not used to check the table's D call, TRBD1. TRBV21-1 is marked as a pseudogene. This CDR3 region has 16 residues. The CDR3 nucleotides read TGTGCCAGCAGCCCTCTGACAGGGTCCGGGAACACTGAAGCTTTCTTT. It specifies CASSPLTGSGNTEAFF.

This clone has only a few counts. The CDR3: CASSLDRDFHEQFF. CDR3 DNA: TGTGCCAGCAGCCTTGACCGGGACTTTCATGAGCAGTTCTTC. This chain uses TRBV7-9 with TRBJ2-1; TRBD2 is a possible D gene (6 bases). The germline gives CDR1 SEHNR, CDR2 FQNEAQ (reference sequence). CDR3 length: 14 amino acids. V lost 5 bases to trimming and J lost 8 bases, with 16 bases between them.

This clone has a handful of counts. The identical CDR3 is also encoded by other nucleotide sequences in the sample. The CDR3, as DNA: TGTGCCAGCAGCCCGGGGGGTAGCTCCTACGAGCAGTACTTC. Amino acid sequence: CASSPGGSSYEQYF. V and J are TRBV4-2 and TRBJ2-7; 7 bases are a match to TRBD2. This CDR3 has 14 amino acids. Germline lookup yields CDR1 LGHNA and CDR2 YNFKEQ. With V trimmed by 4 bases and J by 0 bases, 3 bases remained unmatched.

CDR3: CAISERLAPAGEWNEQFF. CDR3 nucleotide sequence: TGTGCCATCAGTGAGCGGCTGGCTCCGGCGGGGGAGTGGAATGAGCAGTTCTTC. J is TRBJ2-1 and V is TRBV10-3; 7 bases are shared with TRBD2. This CDR3 contains 18 residues. V dropped 2 bases and J dropped 7; count of bases not matched to a gene: 17. Germline V CDR1 and CDR2: ENHRY, SYGVKD.

V usage is TRBV30 and J usage is TRBJ2-4, with D possibly matching TRBD2 (5 bases). Trimming removed 0 bases at V and 4 bases at J, with 16 bases between. CDR3 size: 16 residues. Germline-derived CDR1 and CDR2 are GTSNPN and SVGIG (reference sequence). CDR3 loop: CAWSVKTGFRKNIQYF. CDR3 in DNA: TGTGCCTGGAGTGTTAAAACGGGATTCAGGAAAAACATTCAGTACTTC. Using reference TRBV30 and TRBJ2-4 for the parts outside the CDR3, the full variable domain is SQTIHQWPATLVQPVGSPLSLECTVEGTSNPNLYWYRQAAGRGLQLLFYSVGIGQISSEVPQNLSASRPQDRQFILSSKKLLLSDSGFYLCAWSVKTGFRKNIQYFGAGTRLSVL.

This clone was seen a handful of times. The gene calls are TRBV27 and TRBJ1-6; TRBD1 matches 9 bases. V lost 6 bases to trimming and J lost 12 bases; unmatched junction nucleotides: 15. Germline V gene data show CDR1 as MNHEY and CDR2 as SMNVEV (reference sequence). This CDR3 contains 16 residues. CDR3 nucleotide sequence: TGTGCCAGCAGGCCCCTGGGAGGGACAGGGTATGAACCCCTCCACTTT. Translated: CASRPLGGTGYEPLHF.

This clone has just a few counts. The chain links TRBV7-8 to TRBJ2-2, with 10 positions matching TRBD2. CDR3 length equals 15 residues. Trimming cost V 8 bases and J 0 bases; bases outside gene matches: 3. In germline, CDR1 is SGHVS, CDR2 FQNEAQ. CDR3 in DNA: TGTGCCAGCTTCCTAGCGGGGGCGAACACCGGGGAGCTGTTTTTT. Protein sequence: CASFLAGANTGELFF.

This clone occurred once. V usage is TRBV4-1 and J usage is TRBJ2-4; D ambiguous. The CDR3 loop spans 16 amino acids. V was cut by 2 bases and J by 0 bases, with 11 bases left in between. CDR1 is MGHRA, CDR2 YSYEKL, per germline. The CDR3 is CASSQWQILAKNIQYF. DNA of the CDR3: TGCGCCAGCAGCCAATGGCAAATACTAGCCAAAAACATTCAGTACTTC.

The CDR3 DNA is TGTGCCAGCAGTTGGGGGGGGCTAAATCAGCCCCAGCATTTT. Translated: CASSWGGLNQPQHF. V usage is TRBV28 and J usage is TRBJ1-5; D is possibly TRBD1 (6 bases). The CDR3 contains 14 residues. CDR1 MDHEN and CDR2 SYDVKM come from the germline V gene. The V end lost 4 bases, the J end lost 4 bases, and 11 bases lay between the germline ends.

V usage is TRBV5-1 and J usage is TRBJ2-2; 7 bases align to TRBD1. This CDR3 contains 15 residues. Germline CDR1 is SGHRS and CDR2 is YFSETQ. V shed 6 bases, J shed 0 bases, and the junction held 5 bases outside the gene matches. The CDR3 coding sequence is TGCGCCAGCATAGAGGGACAGCCGAACACCGGGGAGCTGTTTTTT. Amino acids: CASIEGQPNTGELFF. Drawing the rest from reference TRBV5-1 and TRBJ2-2, the complete variable domain is KAGVTQTPRYLIKTRGQQVTLSCSPISGHRSVSWYQQTPGQGLQFLFEYFSETQRNKGNFPGRFSGRQFSNSRSEMNVSTLELGDSALYLCASIEGQPNTGELFFGEGSRLTVL.

The chain couples TRBV11-2 to TRBJ2-2; possibly TRBD1 for D (6 bases). CDR3 size: 19 residues. CDR1 and CDR2 (germline): SGHAT, FQNNGV. V lost 7 bases and J lost 4, with 28 bases in between. CDR3 amino acids: CASKVRGFESNRATGELFF. The CDR3 DNA reads as TGTGCCAGCAAAGTAAGGGGGTTCGAATCTAACAGAGCCACCGGGGAGCTGTTTTTT.